What follows are 27 T cell receptor beta chains derived from one specimen sequenced in a study of blood T cell repertoires in COVID-19 (dated by TCRdb to 2020 to 2022). Library method: the immunoSEQ multiplex PCR assay. Not all clones reach the TCRdb copy of this immuneACCESS table, which keeps in-frame sequences only. Checked studies attribute under half of the gap to unresolved V genes and leave the rest unexplained. Across this sample there are 110,000 to 150,000 clones, with roughly 84% seen only once. Roughly a tenth of the sample goes to the ten largest clones. Sequencing used peripheral blood. All receptors derive from a man aged 60-69 years with active or convalescent COVID-19.

The CDR3 bases are TGTGCCAGCAGCTTATCGGCGGAAAACATTCAGTACTTC. Residues: CASSLSAENIQYF. V gene TRBV11-2 combines with J gene TRBJ2-4; D remains ambiguous. This CDR3 has 13 amino acids. From germline, CDR1 is SGHAT and CDR2 FQNNGV. Trimming took off 2 bases at V and 5 bases at J, with 7 bases between the two ends.

CDR3 sequence reads: CASNLGGNGGYTF. DNA of the CDR3: TGTGCCAGCAACTTAGGGGGTAACGGTGGCTACACCTTC. The gene calls are TRBV12-3 or TRBV12-4 and TRBJ1-2; TRBD1 is a possible D gene (6 bases). The CDR3 covers 13 residues. Deletions cut 7 bases from V and 7 bases from J, with 16 bases between.

V gene TRBV25-1 combines with J gene TRBJ1-2; D not resolved. This CDR3 region has 11 residues. Germline assignment: CDR1 MGHDK and CDR2 SYGVNS. V dropped 4 bases and J dropped 5 bases, with 5 bases sitting between them. CDR3 residues: CASSALYGYTF. For the CDR3, the DNA is TGTGCCAGCAGTGCGCTATATGGCTACACCTTC.

This clone appeared a single time. The chain carries TRBV11-3 and TRBJ1-3, with 7 bases aligning to TRBD1. CDR3 length equals 18 residues. Germline assignment: CDR1 SGHNT and CDR2 YENEEA. J was trimmed by 4 bases and V by 3 bases; bases with no gene match: 15. CDR3 loop: CASSLTARGGATGNTIYF. CDR3 bases: TGTGCCAGCAGCTTGACCGCAAGAGGGGGCGCAACGGGAAACACCATATATTTT.

The chain is built from TRBV5-1 and TRBJ2-7; the match to TRBD1 covers 7 bases. The junction had 5 bases not matched to a gene; V was cut back by 4 bases and J by 1 base. The CDR3 covers 14 residues. In germline, CDR1 is SGHRS, CDR2 YFSETQ. This CDR3 reads CASSGRQGSYEQYF. The CDR3 nucleotides read TGCGCCAGCAGCGGTAGACAGGGATCCTACGAGCAGTACTTC.

The rearrangement links TRBV5-1 to TRBJ1-1; D is unclear. Germline loops: CDR1 SGHRS, CDR2 YFSETQ. V lost 0 bases and J 1 base, leaving 10 bases between the germline ends. The CDR3 spans 15 residues. CDR3 in amino acids: CASSLAGTSNTEAFF. CDR3 DNA sequence: TGCGCCAGCAGCTTGGCTGGCACATCGAACACTGAAGCTTTCTTT.

This chain joins TRBV18 and TRBJ1-2; TRBD1 is a possible D gene (5 bases). The V end lost 6 bases, the J end lost 3 bases, and 11 bases lay between the germline ends. The V gene's germline CDR1 is KGHSH and CDR2 LQKENI. The CDR3 spans 13 residues. CDR3 protein: CASSPETDYGYTF. In nucleotides, the CDR3 is TGTGCCAGCTCTCCGGAGACAGACTATGGCTACACCTTC.

V usage is TRBV30 and J usage is TRBJ1-2, with 8 nucleotides matching TRBD1. The V gene's germline CDR1 is GTSNPN and CDR2 SVGIG (reference sequence). Trimming took 2 bases from V and 5 from J; bases not matched to a gene: 7. This CDR3 has 14 amino acids. In DNA form, the CDR3 reads TGTGCCTGGAGTAAGAACAGGGGGGAGTATGGCTACACCTTC. Protein sequence: CAWSKNRGEYGYTF.

CDR3 loop: CASSQEYLETNQPQHF. DNA for the CDR3: TGCGCCAGCAGCCAAGAATACCTCGAGACAAATCAGCCCCAGCATTTT. The V and J genes are TRBV4-3 and TRBJ1-5; D unclear. Deletions cut 0 bases from V and 4 bases from J, with 13 bases between. CDR3 length equals 16 residues. The germline V gene encodes CDR1 LGHNA and CDR2 YSLEER.

This clone was seen just once. J is TRBJ1-4 and V is TRBV11-3, with TRBD1 as a possible D gene (5 bases). CDR1 SGHNT and CDR2 YENEEA come from the germline V gene. V lost 5 bases to trimming and J lost 7 bases, with 11 bases between them. The CDR3 consists of 13 residues. CDR3 amino acids: CASSLARAEKLFF. CDR3 in DNA: TGTGCCAGCAGCCTGGCCAGGGCTGAAAAACTGTTTTTT. Supplemented by reference TRBV11-3 and TRBJ1-4, the full variable domain reads EAGVVQSPRYKIIEKKQPVAFWCNPISGHNTLYWYLQNLGQGPELLIRYENEEAVDDSQLPKDRFSAERLKGVDSTLKIQPAELGDSAVYLCASSLARAEKLFFGSGTQLSVL.

The chain employs TRBV7-8 and TRBJ1-1, with a possible D match to TRBD1 (5 bases). Germline-derived CDR1 and CDR2 are SGHVS and FQNEAQ. This CDR3 comprises 13 residues. Trimming removed 2 bases at V and 9 bases at J, with 13 bases between. CDR3 nucleotide sequence: TGTGCCAGCAGCTTATACAGCCAGGGAAAAGCTTTCTTT. It specifies CASSLYSQGKAFF. The whole variable domain, remainder taken from reference TRBV7-8 and TRBJ1-1, is GAGVSQSPRYKVAKRGQDVALRCDPISGHVSLFWYQQALGQGPEFLTYFQNEAQLDKSGLPSDRFFAERPEGSVSTLKIQRTQQEDSAVYLCASSLYSQGKAFFGQGTRLTVV.

This clone showed up just a few times. The V and J genes are TRBV13 and TRBJ2-1; weak D call: TRBD1 (6 bases). V was cut by 1 base and J by 8 bases, with 15 bases left in between. Germline values: CDR1 PRHDT, CDR2 FYEKMQ (reference sequence). The CDR3 sequence is 15 residues long. The CDR3 is CASSLVTGYSDEQFF. As DNA, the CDR3 is TGTGCCAGCAGCTTAGTTACAGGGTATTCCGATGAGCAGTTCTTC.

The CDR3 region is CASSLGRLARWTQYF. DNA for the CDR3: TGTGCCAGCAGCTTAGGGAGACTCGCCCGCTGGACGCAGTATTTT. The V and J genes are TRBV11-3 and TRBJ2-3; D is uncertain. CDR1 and CDR2 (germline): SGHNT, YENEEA. Trimming took 1 base from V and 9 from J, leaving 17 bases between them. The CDR3 covers 15 residues.

The gene calls are TRBV14 and TRBJ1-2; TRBD1 aligns across 10 bases. Germline V gene data show CDR1 as SGHDN and CDR2 as FVKESK. V lost 4 bases, J lost 5 bases, and 7 bases stayed unmatched. The CDR3 covers 15 residues. In DNA, the CDR3 is TGTGCCAGCAGCCGACGACAGGGGGCCCGGTATGGCTACACCTTC. Encoded protein: CASSRRQGARYGYTF. The variable domain in full, with the rest retrieved from reference TRBV14 and TRBJ1-2, is EAGVTQFPSHSVIEKGQTVTLRCDPISGHDNLYWYRRVMGKEIKFLLHFVKESKQDESGMPNNRFLAERTGGTYSTLKVQPAELEDSGVYFCASSRRQGARYGYTFGSGTRLTVV.

V is TRBV2 and J is TRBJ2-3; 8 bases match TRBD2. This CDR3 is 17 amino acids long. From germline, CDR1 is SNHLY and CDR2 FYNNEI. V was pared by 4 bases and J by 0 bases, with 9 bases of the junction left unmatched. The CDR3 here is CASSGWLASGSTDTQYF. The CDR3 nucleotides read TGTGCCAGCAGTGGGTGGTTGGCTAGCGGGAGCACAGATACGCAGTATTTT. The full variable domain, completed using reference TRBV2 and TRBJ2-3, is EPEVTQTPSHQVTQMGQEVILRCVPISNHLYFYWYRQILGQKVEFLVSFYNNEISEKSEIFDDQFSVERPDGSNFTLKIRSTKLEDSAMYFCASSGWLASGSTDTQYFGPGTRLTVL.

This clone was observed a handful of times. The gene calls are TRBV6-5 and TRBJ1-2; D not certain. The V end lost 6 bases, the J end lost 6 bases, and 20 bases lay between the germline ends. The CDR3 consists of 15 residues. Germline values: CDR1 MNHEY, CDR2 SVGAGI. Written as DNA, the CDR3 is TGTGCCAGCAGGATAAGAGCCAGATCGGAGAATGGCTACACCTTC. Its protein is CASRIRARSENGYTF.

The chain links TRBV11-2 to TRBJ1-2; weak D call: TRBD1 (5 bases). Trimming took 0 bases from V and 8 from J, leaving 13 bases between them. Per germline, CDR1 SGHAT and CDR2 FQNNGV. The length of the CDR3 is 14 residues. The CDR3 coding sequence is TGTGCCAGCAGCTTAGATTGGCAGGGAGGAGGCTACACCTTC. This translates into CASSLDWQGGGYTF.

The rearrangement uses TRBV19 and TRBJ1-1; 7 bases line up with TRBD1. CDR3 length: 14 residues. V lost 1 base, J lost 6 bases, and 5 bases stayed unmatched. Germline V gives CDR1 LNHDA, CDR2 SQIVND (reference sequence). In DNA, the CDR3 is TGTGCCAGTAGTATAGCAGGGGGAGTCCCTGAAGCTTTCTTT. This sequence encodes CASSIAGGVPEAFF.

The J gene is TRBJ1-1, the V gene TRBV5-4; 7 positions match TRBD1. CDR3 length: 14 residues. Germline trimming cut 4 bases from V and 1 base from J; bases unmatched to any gene: 4. Germline CDR1 and CDR2: SGHNT and YYREEE (reference sequence). In DNA, the CDR3 is TGTGCCAGCAGCATAGGGACAGCGAACACTGAAGCTTTCTTT. This encodes CASSIGTANTEAFF.

This sequence joins TRBV19 and TRBJ1-2; 9 nucleotides match TRBD1. The J segment lost 4 bases and the V segment lost 10 bases, leaving 10 bases of the junction unmatched. CDR1 and CDR2 (germline): LNHDA, SQIVND (reference sequence). The CDR3 loop spans 14 amino acids. The chain's CDR3 is CATRGQGIIYGYTF. CDR3 bases: TGTGCCACTCGAGGACAGGGGATCATCTATGGCTACACCTTC.

This chain joins TRBV10-1 and TRBJ2-3, with D maybe TRBD1 (5 bases). CDR1 and CDR2 from the germline V gene are WNHNN and SYGVQD (reference sequence). Between the trimmed V and J ends, which lost 3 bases and 9 bases, there was a span of 13 bases. The CDR3 is 13 residues long. Written as DNA, the CDR3 is TGCGCCAGCAGTGATACAGGTGGTCGGACGCAGTATTTT. Translating it yields CASSDTGGRTQYF.

The genes are TRBV5-6 and TRBJ1-3; D unresolved. The length of the CDR3 is 14 residues. Germline assignment: CDR1 SGHDT and CDR2 YYEEEE. V was cut by 2 bases and J by 4 bases, with 10 bases left in between. CDR3 loop: CASSLATEGNTIYF. The CDR3 DNA reads TGTGCCAGCAGCTTAGCAACCGAAGGAAACACCATATATTTT. The full variable domain, completed using reference TRBV5-6 and TRBJ1-3, is DAGVTQSPTHLIKTRGQQVTLRCSPKSGHDTVSWYQQALGQGPQFIFQYYEEEERQRGNFPDRFSGHQFPNYSSELNVNALLLGDSALYLCASSLATEGNTIYFGEGSWLTVV.

The chain has TRBV13 and TRBJ2-5, with 8 bases matching TRBD1. Germline V gene sequence: CDR1 PRHDT, CDR2 FYEKMQ (reference sequence). The CDR3 loop spans 15 amino acids. Trimming cost V 2 bases and J 2 bases; bases outside gene matches: 4. The CDR3 DNA reads as TGTGCCAGCAGCTTACGGACAGGGAAACAAGAGACCCAGTACTTC. Its translation is CASSLRTGKQETQYF.

This clone has a single count. The V gene is TRBV11-2, the J gene TRBJ1-4; no firm D call. Trimming took 1 base from V and 3 from J, leaving 9 bases between them. Germline lookup yields CDR1 SGHAT and CDR2 FQNNGV. CDR3 length: 15 residues. The CDR3 nucleotides read TGTGCCAGCAGCTTAGTTCGGTTGGCTAATGAAAAACTGTTTTTT. It is translated as CASSLVRLANEKLFF.

The chain combines TRBV19 with TRBJ1-4; 7 bases line up with TRBD1. CDR1 and CDR2 (germline): LNHDA, SQIVND (reference sequence). The CDR3 contains 18 residues. After removal of 4 bases from V and 0 bases from J, the junction contained 11 bases not matched to a gene. DNA for the CDR3: TGTGCCAGTAGTACTCCAAGGGGGCAGAGACCAACTAATGAAAAACTGTTTTTT. Translation gives CASSTPRGQRPTNEKLFF.

The V call is TRBV7-2, the J call TRBJ2-1; 7 bases match TRBD2. Germline-derived CDR1 and CDR2 are SGHTA and FQGNSA. The CDR3 consists of 16 residues. V was clipped by 0 bases and J by 4 bases; unmatched bases: 6. The CDR3 nucleotides read TGTGCCAGCAGCTTAGCCCCGGGACTACTATACAATGAGCAGTTCTTC. Protein sequence: CASSLAPGLLYNEQFF.

The chain links TRBV5-1 to TRBJ2-7, with 7 bases that match TRBD2. Germline CDR1 is SGHRS and CDR2 is YFSETQ. J gave up 5 bases and V 0 bases, and 8 bases lay outside the gene matches. The CDR3 extends over 15 amino acids. The CDR3 nucleotides are TGCGCCAGCAGCTTGGGGGCGGGAGTAGTAAACGAGCAGTACGTC. Translated, it gives CASSLGAGVVNEQYV.